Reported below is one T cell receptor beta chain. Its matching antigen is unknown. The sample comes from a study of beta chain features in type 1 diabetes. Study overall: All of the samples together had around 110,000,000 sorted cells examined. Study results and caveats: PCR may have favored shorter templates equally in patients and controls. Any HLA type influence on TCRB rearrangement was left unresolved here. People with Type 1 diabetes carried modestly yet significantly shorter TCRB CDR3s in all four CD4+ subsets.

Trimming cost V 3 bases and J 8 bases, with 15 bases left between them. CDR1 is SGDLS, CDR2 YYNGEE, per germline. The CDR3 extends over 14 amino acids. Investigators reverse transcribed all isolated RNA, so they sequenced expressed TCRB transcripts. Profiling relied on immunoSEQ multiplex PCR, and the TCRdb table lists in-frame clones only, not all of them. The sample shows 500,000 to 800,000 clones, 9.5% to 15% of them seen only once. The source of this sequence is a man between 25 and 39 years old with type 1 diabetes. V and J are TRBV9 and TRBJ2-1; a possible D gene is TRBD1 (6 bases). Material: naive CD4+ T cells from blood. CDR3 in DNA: TGTGCCAGCAGCGACCTAGGGGGTCCCGATGAGCAGTTCTTC. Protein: CASSDLGGPDEQFF.